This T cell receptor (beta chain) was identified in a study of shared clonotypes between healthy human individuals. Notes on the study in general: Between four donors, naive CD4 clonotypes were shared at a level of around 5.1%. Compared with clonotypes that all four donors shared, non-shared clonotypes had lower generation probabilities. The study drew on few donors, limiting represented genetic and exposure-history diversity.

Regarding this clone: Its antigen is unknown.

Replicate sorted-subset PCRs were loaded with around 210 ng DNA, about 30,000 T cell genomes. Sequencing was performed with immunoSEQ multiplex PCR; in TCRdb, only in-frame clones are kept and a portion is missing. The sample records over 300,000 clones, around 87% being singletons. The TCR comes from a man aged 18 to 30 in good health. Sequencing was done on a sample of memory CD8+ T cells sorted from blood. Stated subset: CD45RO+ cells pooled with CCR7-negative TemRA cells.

For the CDR3, the DNA is TGTGCCAGCAGCTTAGAACAGGGTTTCATCTCTGGAAACACCATATATTTT. It specifies CASSLEQGFISGNTIYF. This rearrangement joins TRBV7-9 to TRBJ1-3; D might be TRBD1 (6 bases). The CDR3 has 17 amino acids. The germline V and J ends were trimmed by 1 base and 0 bases, with 13 bases remaining between them. Looked up from germline, CDR1 is SEHNR and CDR2 is FQNEAQ (reference sequence).